This TCR beta chain was sequenced during a study of cytomegalovirus exposure and HLA in healthy donors. About the study: Sequencing of about 179 million T cells in an earlier analysis found some 100 million unique TCR beta sequences.

Overall study findings and caveats: Previous analysis showed most TCR beta V segments were productive about 87% or about 30% of the time.

13 Jbeta primers and 60 Vbeta primers were used for the PCR. Sequencing used immunoSEQ multiplex PCR; TCRdb keeps in-frame clones, though not all of them. The table has about 190,000 clones, around 86% seen once. The length of the CDR3 is 18 residues. Trimming shortened V by 5 bases and J by 2 bases, and 22 bases separated the two germline ends. Germline V gene data show CDR1 as SGHAT and CDR2 as FQNNGV. Comment on this clone: What it recognizes is unknown.

The source material was PBMCs. The chain has TRBV11-2 and TRBJ2-4; D might be TRBD2 (8 bases). The source of this sequence is a man aged 25-40 years in good health and CMV-seronegative. The CDR3 sequence is CASSVGRGREFPKNIQYF. For the CDR3, the DNA is TGTGCCAGCAGCGTCGGGAGGGGGCGCGAGTTCCCCAAAAACATTCAGTACTTC.